What follows describes a single T cell receptor beta chain. Germline V CDR1 and CDR2: LGHDT, YNNKEL (reference sequence). The CDR3 covers 17 residues. With V trimmed by 4 bases and J by 0 bases, 8 bases remained unmatched. This entry comes from a study of T cell responses to AZD1222 COVID-19 vaccine. Libraries were prepared by immunoSEQ multiplex PCR; TCRdb keeps only in-frame clonotypes and omits some of them. This table has around 83,000 clones, 75% to 95% appearing once. The TCR originated in an adult who received the AZD1222 COVID-19 vaccine. This material consisted of peripheral blood, taken 28 days after the second AZD1222 dose. The V call is TRBV3-1 (or the pseudogene TRBV3-2), the J call TRBJ1-3, with TRBD1 matching over 8 bases. The CDR3 sequence: CASSRQTGDLSGNTIYF. The CDR3 DNA reads TGTGCCAGCAGCCGACAGACAGGGGACCTCTCTGGAAACACCATATATTTT.